The T cell receptor beta chain described here comes from a study of shared clonotypes between healthy human individuals (dated by TCRdb to about 2020). Broadly, across the study: The cohort included a few men and a couple of women between 18 and 49 years of age. For each donor, CD4 naive and CD4 memory were each given three plates, CD8 naive was given two plates, and CD8 memory was given one plate. To estimate repertoire size and how much clonotype sharing occurs between individuals, the study deeply sequenced the blood TCR repertoires of about five healthy adults. Libraries were prepared and TCR repertoires were sequenced by different laboratories using diverse techniques, in order to increase sequencing depth and limit assay-specific biases. Each donor's leukapheresis produced roughly between roughly 0.85 and 10 billion PBMCs.

The trim is 2 bases for V and 7 bases for J, with a gap of 12 bases between the germline ends. CDR1 and CDR2 (SGHDT, YYEEEE) derive from the germline V gene. Counted from cysteine to phenylalanine, this CDR3 has 14 amino acids. Only the CDR3 DNA stays, 42 bases, in frame from base 1. Notes on this clone: It has no known antigen specificity. Base qualities are missing; no much larger clone stands one base away.

Using the deep immunoSEQ assay, TCR CDR3 regions were amplified from genomic DNA by multiplex PCR. For each cell subset, the extracted genomic DNA was distributed evenly across all wells of several immunoSEQ 96-well plates, and each plate served as one replicate. For sorted subsets, 200 to 250 ng genomic DNA, equal to 30,000 or so T cell genomes, was loaded into each replicate PCR. The purified libraries were quantified using a Qubit 3.0 fluorometer, sized with a Bioanalyzer 2100, and then quantified again using the KAPA Library Quantification kit. Every immunoSEQ 96-well plate was sequenced on a separate single-read 150-cycle Illumina NextSeq 550 flow cell. The authors processed their data as follows. The immunoSEQ output contained only junctional sequences without quality scores, so filtering could not match that applied to full-length reads. Sequences were annotated with PyIR, a Python wrapper for IgBLAST v1.9, using IMGT germline references to assign V/J genes and CDR3. Reads with weak V/J assignments (E-value above 1e-6), missing CDR3, stop codons, out-of-frame junctions, or ambiguous translated residues were removed. A V3J clonotype was defined by an identical inferred V gene, J gene, and CDR3 amino acid sequence. The percentage overlap between two repertoires was calculated by dividing the number of shared unique clonotypes by the size of the smaller repertoire. Richness of each repertoire was evaluated using RTK rarefaction, the Chao1 estimator, and Recon v2.1 estimates of unobserved clonotypes. Generation probabilities for all TCRbeta clonotypes obtained by the gDNA method from a handful of donors were computed using OLGA. Sourced from immuneACCESS, this table was stored by TCRdb with only in-frame sequences that have V and J called. A share of the clones is absent; for the studies checked, an unresolved V gene accounts for under half, and the remainder has no known explanation. The D gene and trimming were derived from the DNA, and the V and J assignments and clone size from that table. Across this sample there are 660,000 or so clones, with roughly 96% seen only once. Jointly, the top ten make up 0.11% of the sample.

The study at large found these results: Higher generation probabilities were observed for clonotypes shared by all four sorted-subset donors than for non-shared clonotypes. Even with the large sequencing depth, rarefaction of the sorted-subset datasets indicated that sequencing was incomplete. Because the study included a small number of donors, the genetic and exposure-history diversity represented was limited. Pairwise subsampling indicated that sequencing depth was expected to affect the degree of clonotype sharing among donors. Estimated clonotype richness was generally larger for naive than for memory subsets. When a few donors were compared, the shared fraction of clonotypes was about 5.2% for naive CD4, roughly 3.3% for naive CD8, 2.3% for memory CD4, and 0.3% to 0.5% for memory CD8. Sampling was restricted to blood, and TCR repertoires in tissues likely differ from the TCR repertoires found in blood.

CD8 naive samples consisted of CD45RO-negative cells that were positively selected for CCR7, yielding a CD45RA+CCR7+ population without TemRA cells. The donors were healthy, HIV-negative adults with no recently reported acute infections or vaccinations. Every donor was a Caucasian adult living in Nashville, Tennessee, USA. After blood collection by leukapheresis, PBMCs were isolated using Ficoll-Histopaque density gradient centrifugation and then cryopreserved in the vapor phase of liquid nitrogen. Purity and quantity of every magnetically sorted T cell population were checked by analytical flow cytometry. Each sorted fraction had its genomic DNA isolated and then quantified by UV absorbance on a Nanodrop 2000c.

The receptor's source is a woman aged 25 to 39 in good health. The sample consisted of naive CD8+ T cells sorted from blood. According to the study, the label for this sample's cell subset or site signals: CD45RA+CCR7+. The sequence is built from TRBV5-6 and TRBJ2-2, with no D gene named confidently. This receptor carries the CDR3 CASSFPQQGGELFF. The DNA reads as follows: TGTGCCAGCAGCTTTCCACAGCAAGGCGGGGAGCTGTTTTTT.